What follows are 13 T cell receptor beta chains derived from one specimen sequenced in a study of T-cell reconstitution after alpha-beta-depleted transplantation in children. It was with unique molecular identifiers that the TCRbeta library was prepared. TCRdb passed the PCR reads through MiXCR, listing each CDR3 protein once. The repertoire has some 600,000 distinct CDR3 sequences, roughly 13% of them found once; the top ten carry about 2%. Sequencing used PBMCs, mostly from graft donor cells, obtained 360 days after TCRalphabeta/CD19-depleted stem cell transplant. The receptors were gathered from a male patient between 10 and 17 years old who had a stem cell transplant for acute myeloid leukemia, so the T cells may come from the graft donor.

This clonotype was counted only a few times. The gene calls are TRBV12-3 or TRBV12-4 and TRBJ2-7; 7 bases align to TRBD2. This CDR3 contains 15 residues. Trimming at V came to 6 bases and at J to 0 bases, leaving 8 bases not matched to a gene. DNA of the CDR3: TGTGCCAGCAGCAGCAGAGCGGGGCCCTCCTACGAGCAGTACTTC. This sequence encodes CASSSRAGPSYEQYF.

This clonotype was observed a handful of times. The V and J genes are TRBV6-2 or TRBV6-3 and TRBJ2-7, with 10 bases that match TRBD2. CDR3 length: 15 residues. Germline CDR1 MNHEY, CDR2 SVGEGT. Trimming at V came to 8 bases and at J to 3 bases, leaving 10 bases not matched to a gene. The chain's CDR3 is CASVLGLAVLYEQYF. In DNA form, the CDR3 reads TGTGCCAGCGTATTAGGACTAGCGGTCCTCTACGAGCAGTACTTC.

This clonotype has a handful of counts. This chain connects TRBV28 to TRBJ1-6; the D gene is possibly TRBD1 (5 bases). The CDR3 contains 13 residues. V lost 7 bases and J lost 7, with 11 bases in between. The germline gives CDR1 MDHEN, CDR2 SYDVKM. CDR3 sequence reads: CASKDGGNSPLHF. Written as DNA, the CDR3 is TGTGCCAGCAAGGACGGGGGGAATTCACCCCTCCACTTT.

The V and J genes are TRBV29-1 and TRBJ2-7; weak D call: TRBD2 (5 bases). The CDR3 is 11 residues long. V was trimmed by 6 bases and J by 6 bases, leaving 12 bases between them. Germline V gene data show CDR1 as SQVTM and CDR2 as ANQGSEA. The CDR3 reads CSVDSMGEQYF. In DNA, the CDR3 is TGCAGCGTGGACTCGATGGGCGAGCAGTACTTC.

The chain employs TRBV7-6 and TRBJ2-1; D might be TRBD2 (6 bases). The CDR3 is 18 amino acids. V was cut by 2 bases and J by 6 bases, with 23 bases left in between. Germline-derived CDR1 and CDR2 are SGHVS and FNYEAQ. This CDR3 reads CASSLLGSGTGTFNEQFF. The CDR3 region has the DNA TGTGCCAGCAGCTTATTGGGGTCCGGGACTGGCACGTTCAATGAGCAGTTCTTC.

Remarks on this clonotype: With a much larger clone just one base away, this may be a read error. For the CDR3, the DNA is TGTGCCAGCACCTCCGGGTCTAGCGGGAGGAGTGAGCAGTTCTTC. It is translated as CASTSGSSGRSEQFF. The chain couples TRBV13 to TRBJ2-1; 11 bases line up with TRBD2. This CDR3 region has 15 residues. The V and J ends lost 7 bases and 9 bases, in that order; junction bases with no gene match: 11. The germline V gene encodes CDR1 PRHDT and CDR2 FYEKMQ (reference sequence). The full variable domain, its missing parts supplied by reference TRBV13 and TRBJ2-1, is AAGVIQSPRHLIKEKRETATLKCYPIPRHDTVYWYQQGPGQDPQFLISFYEKMQSDKGSIPDRFSAQQFSDYHSELNMSSLELGDSALYFCASTSGSSGRSEQFFGPGTRLTVL.

This clonotype was picked up many times. The chain employs TRBV7-8 and TRBJ2-7; D is undetermined. The CDR3 runs to 15 residues. Deletions cut 3 bases from V and 2 bases from J, with 14 bases between. Per the germline V gene, CDR1 is SGHVS and CDR2 is FQNEAQ. The CDR3 coding sequence is TGTGCCAGCAGCTTCGTTACAGTCCCTGCCTACGAGCAGTACTTC. It translates to CASSFVTVPAYEQYF. Complete variable domain (other parts from reference TRBV7-8 and TRBJ2-7): GAGVSQSPRYKVAKRGQDVALRCDPISGHVSLFWYQQALGQGPEFLTYFQNEAQLDKSGLPSDRFFAERPEGSVSTLKIQRTQQEDSAVYLCASSFVTVPAYEQYFGPGTRLTVT.

V and J are TRBV20-1 and TRBJ2-3; 10 positions agree with TRBD2. This CDR3 spans 17 amino acids. J gave up 4 bases and V 0 bases, and 10 bases lay outside the gene matches. CDR1 and CDR2 (germline): DFQATT, SNEGSKA (reference sequence). CDR3 in DNA: TGCAGTGCTAGAGATCCGGGACTAGCGAAACCTTCAGATACGCAGTATTTT. Its translation is CSARDPGLAKPSDTQYF.

This clonotype was observed once. The chain is built from TRBV5-6 and TRBJ1-1; tentative D call: TRBD1 (6 bases). The length of the CDR3 is 16 residues. From germline, CDR1 is SGHDT and CDR2 YYEEEE. The ends were cut back, 0 bases at V and 4 bases at J, with 16 bases in the middle. The CDR3 coding sequence is TGTGCCAGCAGCTTGGATGAGGGGGTGGGGGGCACTGAAGCTTTCTTT. It specifies CASSLDEGVGGTEAFF.

This clonotype was seen more than once but under ten times. The gene calls are TRBV9 and TRBJ1-5; D unresolved. The V end was cut by 0 bases, the J end by 3 bases, with 10 bases between. Germline assignment: CDR1 SGDLS and CDR2 YYNGEE. The CDR3 consists of 15 residues. The CDR3 DNA reads TGTGCCAGCAGCGTAGGCCTAAGTTTCAATCAGCCCCAGCATTTT. Its protein is CASSVGLSFNQPQHF.

The chain is built from TRBV10-3 and TRBJ2-3; D may correspond to TRBD1 or TRBD2 (5 bases each). This CDR3 is 14 amino acids long. Germline CDR1 and CDR2: ENHRY and SYGVKD. The V and J ends lost 2 bases and 5 bases respectively, with 11 bases between them. CDR3 in DNA: TGTGCCATCAGTGAGGGGGGTGTGGTAGATACGCAGTATTTT. Amino acids: CAISEGGVVDTQYF.

This clonotype occurred a few times. This chain joins TRBV28 and TRBJ2-7; TRBD1 matches 8 bases. This CDR3 contains 15 residues. The V and J ends lost 5 bases and 1 base, in that order; junction bases with no gene match: 7. Germline CDR1 MDHEN, CDR2 SYDVKM. Here the CDR3 DNA reads TGTGCCAGCAGTAGTTTGGGACAGGATTCCTACGAGCAGTACTTC. Translating it yields CASSSLGQDSYEQYF.

This clonotype was recorded many times. The chain's CDR3 is CSVEDRIAGSSYEQYF. CDR3 bases: TGCAGCGTTGAAGATCGAATAGCGGGGAGCTCCTACGAGCAGTACTTC. This chain joins TRBV29-1 and TRBJ2-7; TRBD2 matches 8 bases. The V segment lost 0 bases and the J segment 0 bases; nucleotides outside the gene matches: 7. CDR3 length: 16 amino acids. Germline CDR1 is SQVTM and CDR2 is ANQGSEA.